A selection of T cell receptor beta chains follows, all from one sample in a study of T-cell reconstitution after alpha-beta-depleted transplantation in children. One entry per CDR3 protein results from TCRdb running MiXCR on the PCR reads. Altogether about 980,000 distinct CDR3 sequences are present, less than 30% being singletons, with the ten largest covering over 25%. The specimen was PBMCs, mostly from graft donor cells, collected 360 days after TCRalphabeta/CD19-depleted stem cell transplant. Receptors were obtained from a boy under three years old who had a stem cell transplant for SCID, so the T cells may come from the graft donor. The CDR3 runs from the conserved cysteine through the conserved F or W. A D gene is named only where the DNA matches it firmly. The size entry is marked missing in some rows and otherwise reads once, few, many or a size class.

TRBV4-2	15	-	few	TRBJ2-2	TGTGCCAGCAGCCAAGAATGGGGAAACACCGGGGAGCTGTTTTTT	CASSQEWGNTGELFF
TRBV7-3	12	-	-	TRBJ2-1	TGTGCCAGCAGCACAGGGATGGGTGAGCAGTTCTTC	CASSTGMGEQFF
TRBV9	15	-	-	TRBJ2-3	TGTGCCAGCAGCGCACAACAAAAGAGCACAGATACGCAGTATTTT	CASSAQQKSTDTQYF
TRBV7-2	16	TRBD2	few	TRBJ2-1	TGTGCCAGCAGCTTAGAACTAGCGGGGGGGCTACGTGAGCAGTTCTTC	CASSLELAGGLREQFF
TRBV6-1	13	-	-	TRBJ2-7	TGTGCCAGCAGTAGACAGGCTTACTACGAGCAGTACTTC	CASSRQAYYEQYF
TRBV7-9	15	TRBD1	-	TRBJ1-4	TGTGCCAGCAGCTTGGCGACAGGGATGAATGAAAAACTGTTTTTT	CASSLATGMNEKLFF
TRBV5-1	15	-	-	TRBJ1-5	TGCGCCAGCAGCCACGGACTAGCTGCACCAGATACGCAGCATTTT	CASSHGLAAPDTQHF
TRBV5-1	15	-	-	TRBJ1-1	TGCGCCAGCAGCCCCACCGAGGGGCGGTGGACTGAAGCTTTCTTT	CASSPTEGRWTEAFF
TRBV29-1	13	-	-	TRBJ2-7	TGCAGCGTTGAAAAGGGGGACTCCTACGAGCAGTACTTC	CSVEKGDSYEQYF
TRBV18	11	-	many	TRBJ2-2	TGTGCCAGCTCCGACCCCGGGGAGCTGTTTTTT	CASSDPGELFF
TRBV4-2	13	-	-	TRBJ2-6	TGTGCCAGCAGCCCGGGTGGGGCCAACGTCCTGACTTTC	CASSPGGANVLTF
TRBV6-1	18	TRBD2	-	TRBJ2-7	TGTGCCAGCAGTAGGGCTAGCGGGAGGGAGGTCCCCTCCTACGAGCAGTACTTC	CASSRASGREVPSYEQYF